This is a list of T cell receptor beta chains from one sample in a study of T-cell reconstitution after alpha-beta-depleted transplantation in children. TCRdb recomputed calls from the PCR reads with MiXCR, one row per CDR3 protein. The data show 250,000 to 350,000 distinct CDR3 sequences, 9.9% seen once. The input for sequencing was PBMCs from the stem cell graft donor, taken from the stem cell graft. Source of these receptors: a human donor who donated a stem cell graft to a child with SCID. Both conserved end residues are part of each CDR3. D genes are given only for firm matches. Only part of the rows carry a size: once, few, many, or a class if the clone is expanded.

D	V	size	J	length	DNA	CDR3
.	TRBV12-5	few	TRBJ1-5	15	TGTGCTAGTGGTTTAGGGGAATATAGCAATCAGCCCCAGCATTTT	CASGLGEYSNQPQHF
.	TRBV7-3	.	TRBJ2-1	15	TGTGCCAGCAGCTTAATGGGGCAGGGGATTAATGAGCAGTTCTTC	CASSLMGQGINEQFF
TRBD1	TRBV12-3/TRBV12-4	.	TRBJ1-1	15	TGTGCCAGCAGACTCCGACAGGGTATGAACACTGAAGCTTTCTTT	CASRLRQGMNTEAFF
.	TRBV24-1	.	TRBJ2-3	16	TGTGCCACCAGTGCCCTGGACAGGGAGGGGACAGATACGCAGTATTTT	CATSALDREGTDTQYF
.	TRBV5-1	few	TRBJ1-5	17	TGCGCCAGCAGCTTGGACCCCTGGGGCGGTGGCAATCAGCCCCAGCATTTT	CASSLDPWGGGNQPQHF
.	TRBV7-2	.	TRBJ2-6	16	TGTGCCAGCAGCTTAGGGACCTACTCTGGGGCCAACGTCCTGACTTTC	CASSLGTYSGANVLTF
TRBD1	TRBV25-1	many	TRBJ2-2	13	TGTGCCAGCAGGACAGGGGACACCGGGGAGCTGTTTTTT	CASRTGDTGELFF
TRBD1	TRBV9	few	TRBJ1-1	13	TGTGCCAGCAGCGCCAGAGACAGGGCTGAAGCTTTCTTT	CASSARDRAEAFF
.	TRBV24-1	many	TRBJ2-7	12	TGTGCCACCAGTGACGGACGAACGCAGCAGTACTTC	CATSDGRTQQYF
TRBD2	TRBV5-1	few	TRBJ2-5	16	TGCGCCAGCAGCTTGGGACCCGGGACTACTCAAGAGACCCAGTACTTC	CASSLGPGTTQETQYF
TRBD2	TRBV2	.	TRBJ2-3	16	TGTGCCATCAAGAGGACTAGCGGGGGATCGCTGGATACGCAGTATTTT	CAIKRTSGGSLDTQYF
TRBD1	TRBV7-2	.	TRBJ1-2	13	TGTGCCAGCAGCCCGGGACAGCGCTATGGCTACACCTTC	CASSPGQRYGYTF
.	TRBV20-1	many	TRBJ1-2	13	TGCAGTGCTCAGGGACCTGGGGTCTATGGCTACACCTTC	CSAQGPGVYGYTF
.	TRBV6-5	once	TRBJ2-7	16	TGTGCCAGCAGTCACCGGGGACGTATCTACTCCTACGAGCAGTACTTC	CASSHRGRIYSYEQYF
.	TRBV5-5	few	TRBJ2-1	13	TGTGCCAGCAGCTTGCGGTATAACAATGAGCAGTTCTTC	CASSLRYNNEQFF
.	TRBV5-1	.	TRBJ2-3	14	TGCGCCAGCAGCTTGTGGACCGAGGCAGATACGCAGTATTTT	CASSLWTEADTQYF
.	TRBV12-3/TRBV12-4	few	TRBJ2-1	13	TGTGCCAGCAGTTTAGTCGAATTCAGGGAGCAGTTCTTC	CASSLVEFREQFF
.	TRBV7-9	.	TRBJ1-1	15	TGTGCCAGCAGCAAACAGGGTAAACTGACCACTGAAGCTTTCTTT	CASSKQGKLTTEAFF
.	TRBV5-8	few	TRBJ1-2	13	TGTGCCAGCAGCTTGTTTTCTAGTTATGGCTACACCTTC	CASSLFSSYGYTF
.	TRBV7-9	few	TRBJ1-2	15	TGTGCCAGCAGCTCTTGGACAGTAGCTAACTATGGCTACACCTTC	CASSSWTVANYGYTF
.	TRBV20-1	.	TRBJ2-5	15	TGCAGTGCTAGTCCCGTGCTGGGGGCCCAAGAGACCCAGTACTTC	CSASPVLGAQETQYF
.	TRBV12-3/TRBV12-4	.	TRBJ1-1	14	TGTGCCAGCAGCCCAAGGGAGTTGAACGCTGAAGCTTTCTTT	CASSPRELNAEAFF
TRBD2	TRBV6-4	few	TRBJ2-1	15	TGTGCCAGCAGTGCCGATAGCGGGGAAGGCAATGAGCAGTTCTTC	CASSADSGEGNEQFF
TRBD1	TRBV7-8	few	TRBJ2-7	15	TGTGCCAGCAGCCGATACGGACAGGGAGACTACGAGCAGTACTTC	CASSRYGQGDYEQYF
TRBD1	TRBV5-1	few	TRBJ2-3	16	TGCGCCAGCAGCTTGCCCGGGACAGGGGGCTCTGATACGCAGTATTTT	CASSLPGTGGSDTQYF
.	TRBV20-1	hyperexpanded	TRBJ2-1	12	TGCAGTGCGATTCTGACCTTCAATGAGCAGTTCTTC	CSAILTFNEQFF
.	TRBV12-3/TRBV12-4	many	TRBJ1-6	15	TGTGCCAGCAGTTTAACCCGGAGCGGGCATTCACCCCTCCACTTT	CASSLTRSGHSPLHF
TRBD1	TRBV3-1	many	TRBJ2-7	15	TGTGCCAGCAGGCTCACAGGGGGCAAGGGCTACGAGCAGTACTTC	CASRLTGGKGYEQYF
TRBD2	TRBV12-3/TRBV12-4	many	TRBJ2-1	16	TGTGCCAGCAGTTTATTAGTGGGGACTAGCCCTAATGAGCAGTTCTTC	CASSLLVGTSPNEQFF
.	TRBV29-1	few	TRBJ1-2	12	TGCAGCGTTGAAGGCCGTAACTATGGCTACACCTTC	CSVEGRNYGYTF
TRBD1	TRBV27	.	TRBJ1-1	14	TGTGCCAGCAAGAAAGGACAGGGAGACACTGAAGCTTTCTTT	CASKKGQGDTEAFF
.	TRBV4-2	.	TRBJ2-7	15	TGTGCCAGCAGTTTAAACAGGAACCTTAACTACGAGCAGTACTTC	CASSLNRNLNYEQYF
.	TRBV6-2/TRBV6-3	.	TRBJ2-2	19	TGTGCCAGCAGTTACTCTAGGGGGCAGGGGGACTGGAACACCGGGGAGCTGTTTTTT	CASSYSRGQGDWNTGELFF
.	TRBV6-1	.	TRBJ1-6	15	TGTGCCAGCACCGCTGAGGGCTCCTATAATTCACCCCTCCACTTT	CASTAEGSYNSPLHF
.	TRBV2	.	TRBJ2-7	13	TGTGCCAGCTGGGGCAGGACGGGGTACGAGCAGTACTTC	CASWGRTGYEQYF
TRBD1	TRBV4-1	.	TRBJ2-3	16	TGCGCCAGCAGCCAAGGGACAGGGGGTGTCACAGATACGCAGTATTTT	CASSQGTGGVTDTQYF
TRBD1	TRBV12-3/TRBV12-4	few	TRBJ1-2	17	TGTGCCAGCTCGCCTGACAATCTACAGGGGGCTAACTATGGCTACACCTTC	CASSPDNLQGANYGYTF
.	TRBV12-3/TRBV12-4	.	TRBJ2-3	14	TGTGCCAGCAGACTCGGGGGGCCGCGCGATACGCAGTATTTT	CASRLGGPRDTQYF
TRBD1	TRBV7-3	few	TRBJ2-3	19	TGTGCCAGCAGTTTTGGGCCGCCGAGGACAGGGGGCGGCACAGATACGCAGTATTTT	CASSFGPPRTGGGTDTQYF
.	TRBV10-1	.	TRBJ2-7	14	TGCGCCAGCAGTGAGTCCCTCAACTCCTACGAGCAGTACTTC	CASSESLNSYEQYF
.	TRBV10-3	.	TRBJ1-5	13	TGTGCCATCAGTGTCGAGGGCAATCAGCCCCAGCATTTT	CAISVEGNQPQHF
TRBD1	TRBV7-6	few	TRBJ2-7	14	TGTGCCAGCAGCAGCCGGGACAGCCCCTACGAGCAGTACTTC	CASSSRDSPYEQYF
.	TRBV20-1	.	TRBJ2-7	16	TGCAGTGCTAGAGACGAAAGCACAGGGAGACTCTACGAGCAGTACTTC	CSARDESTGRLYEQYF
.	TRBV4-1	few	TRBJ2-7	12	TGCGCCAGCAGCCAATTCCCCCACGAGCAGTACTTC	CASSQFPHEQYF
TRBD1	TRBV5-1	many	TRBJ1-5	14	TGTGCCAGCAGCTTAGGGGGCGGCAATCAGCCCCAGCATTTT	CASSLGGGNQPQHF
.	TRBV6-5	.	TRBJ1-6	13	TGTGCCAGCAGTTACTCGAACAATTCACCCCTCCACTTT	CASSYSNNSPLHF
.	TRBV10-3	many	TRBJ2-3	15	TGTGCCATCAGTGAGTCGGTGTCGAGCACAGATACGCAGTATTTT	CAISESVSSTDTQYF
.	TRBV15	.	TRBJ2-3	13	TGTGCCACCAGCCCGTTGGGGGTGGGTACGCAGTATTTT	CATSPLGVGTQYF
TRBD1	TRBV6-5	few	TRBJ2-7	16	TGTGCCAGCGCGTCTGGACAGGGGGCGAAAAACTACGAGCAGTACTTC	CASASGQGAKNYEQYF